The 21 T cell receptor beta chains reported below all come from one sample, sequenced in a study of T cell clones after liver transplantation. Only in-frame clones appear in the TCRdb table, and some are missing; sequencing was by immunoSEQ multiplex PCR. In the table there are some 80,000 clones, 70% to 85% of which are singletons. The sample consisted of CD4+ T cells from blood, taken around 42 months after liver transplant. These receptors all stem from a human patient who received a liver transplant. Among the T cells, some may be from the graft donor.

The chain uses TRBV27 and TRBJ2-7, with D possibly called TRBD1 or TRBD2 (6 bases each). From germline, CDR1 is MNHEY and CDR2 SMNVEV (reference sequence). Trimming removed 7 bases from V and 0 bases from J, with 13 bases in between. The CDR3 has 14 residues. CDR3 nucleotide sequence: TGTGCCAGCACCCGACCGGGGGCCTCCTACGAGCAGTACTTC. Protein: CASTRPGASYEQYF.

V is TRBV12-2 and J is TRBJ2-5; the DNA was not compared with TRBD1, the D call given in the table. TRBV12-2 corresponds to a pseudogene. The CDR3 contains 14 residues. The CDR3 DNA follows: TGTGCAAGTCGCGCCAGACAGGGGCAAGAGACCCAGTACTTC. Its translation: CASRARQGQETQYF.

The chain is built from TRBV7-2 and TRBJ1-1; TRBD1 might be the D (6 bases). The CDR3 is 13 amino acids. Germline CDR1 SGHTA, CDR2 FQGNSA. The V end lost 5 bases, the J end lost 10 bases, and 17 bases lay between the germline ends. The CDR3 coding sequence is TGTGCCAGCAGCCCTGGGGGGCGCGGCGGAGCTTTCTTT. Translation: CASSPGGRGGAFF. Using reference TRBV7-2 and TRBJ1-1 for the parts outside the CDR3, the full variable domain is GAGVSQSPSNKVTEKGKDVELRCDPISGHTALYWYRQSLGQGLEFLIYFQGNSAPDKSGLPSDRFSAERTGGSVSTLTIQRTQQEDSAVYLCASSPGGRGGAFFGQGTRLTVV.

The chain employs TRBV5-1 and TRBJ2-3; unclear D gene. Trimming stripped 5 bases from V and 4 bases from J, with 14 bases between. CDR3 length: 14 amino acids. Germline V gene sequence: CDR1 SGHRS, CDR2 YFSETQ. This CDR3 reads CASRSFPSADTQYF. DNA for the CDR3: TGCGCCAGCAGATCCTTCCCCTCCGCAGATACGCAGTATTTT.

This sequence joins TRBV30 and TRBJ2-3; D call uncertain. The germline V gene encodes CDR1 GTSNPN and CDR2 SVGIG (reference sequence). Trimming took off 3 bases at V and 3 bases at J, with 16 bases between the two ends. The CDR3 is 15 residues long. CDR3 sequence (DNA): TGTGCCTGGAGGACGACTCGAGCAGTTACAGATACGCAGTATTTT. Protein sequence: CAWRTTRAVTDTQYF.

This clone appeared a few times. The chain couples TRBV7-6 to TRBJ2-1; tentatively, D is TRBD2 (7 bases). V was shortened by 2 bases and J by 4 bases, with 12 bases between the two germline ends. CDR3 length: 15 amino acids. CDR1 SGHVS and CDR2 FNYEAQ come from the germline V gene. The CDR3 nucleotides are TGTGCCAGCAGCTTACAACAGGGACTATACAATGAGCAGTTCTTC. Its protein product is CASSLQQGLYNEQFF. The variable domain in full, with the rest retrieved from reference TRBV7-6 and TRBJ2-1, is GAGVSQSPRYKVTKRGQDVALRCDPISGHVSLYWYRQALGQGPEFLTYFNYEAQQDKSGLPNDRFSAERPEGSISTLTIQRTEQRDSAMYRCASSLQQGLYNEQFFGPGTRLTVL.

The chain links TRBV30 to TRBJ1-3, with unresolved D. Germline V lookup: CDR1 GTSNPN, CDR2 SVGIG (reference sequence). With 0 bases removed from V and 4 bases from J, the gap between germline ends came to 10 bases. The CDR3 length is 14 residues. This CDR3 reads CAWSVQYGGNTIYF. The CDR3 region has the DNA TGTGCCTGGAGTGTACAGTATGGGGGAAACACCATATATTTT. Using reference TRBV30 and TRBJ1-3 for the parts outside the CDR3, the full variable domain is SQTIHQWPATLVQPVGSPLSLECTVEGTSNPNLYWYRQAAGRGLQLLFYSVGIGQISSEVPQNLSASRPQDRQFILSSKKLLLSDSGFYLCAWSVQYGGNTIYFGEGSWLTVV.

The V and J genes are TRBV2 and TRBJ2-5; D is perhaps TRBD1 or TRBD2 (5 bases each). CDR1 SNHLY and CDR2 FYNNEI come from the germline V gene. V gave up 10 bases and J gave up 5 bases, with 11 bases separating them. The CDR3 length is 11 residues. CDR3 sequence (DNA): TGTGCCACAGGGCGGGCGGAGACCCAGTACTTC. Protein product: CATGRAETQYF.

This clone was recorded once. The chain is built from TRBV29-1 and TRBJ1-4, with 8 bases lining up with TRBD1. Germline V gene data show CDR1 as SQVTM and CDR2 as ANQGSEA. The CDR3 totals 13 residues. J gave up 7 bases and V 6 bases, and 7 bases lay outside the gene matches. This CDR3 reads CSVVGDRPEKLFF. Here the CDR3 DNA reads TGCAGCGTAGTGGGGGACAGGCCTGAAAAACTGTTTTTT.

This clone was recorded only once. The gene calls are TRBV25-1 and TRBJ2-1, with 9 bases that match TRBD2. Trimming cost V 8 bases and J 1 base; bases outside gene matches: 15. CDR3 size: 18 residues. The germline V gene has CDR1 MGHDK and CDR2 SYGVNS. The CDR3 sequence is CASSGVLAGIPSYNEQFF. The CDR3 nucleotides are TGTGCCAGCTCCGGTGTGCTAGCGGGGATACCTTCCTACAATGAGCAGTTCTTC.

The J gene is TRBJ2-2, the V gene TRBV2; D perhaps matches TRBD2 (5 bases). Per germline, CDR1 SNHLY and CDR2 FYNNEI. The V gene lost 6 bases and the J gene lost 5 bases, with 10 bases spanning the gap. The CDR3 totals 13 residues. The CDR3 coding sequence is TGTGCCAGCAGCGCCACTAGAACCGGGGAGCTGTTTTTT. This sequence encodes CASSATRTGELFF. Based on the CDR3 plus reference TRBV2 and TRBJ2-2, the full variable domain is EPEVTQTPSHQVTQMGQEVILRCVPISNHLYFYWYRQILGQKVEFLVSFYNNEISEKSEIFDDQFSVERPDGSNFTLKIRSTKLEDSAMYFCASSATRTGELFFGEGSRLTVL.

The chain is built from TRBV7-2 and TRBJ2-7; no clear D. Per the germline V gene, CDR1 is SGHTA and CDR2 is FQGNSA. This CDR3 region has 11 residues. Between the trimmed V and J ends, which lost 2 bases and 5 bases, there was a span of 4 bases. The chain's CDR3 is CASSLFNEQYF. The CDR3 nucleotides are TGTGCCAGCAGCTTATTCAACGAGCAGTACTTC.

The gene calls are TRBV28 and TRBJ1-4, with TRBD1 matching over 7 bases. The CDR3 spans 14 residues. Losses at the gene ends were 3 bases for V and 3 bases for J; bases not matched to a gene: 1. The V gene's germline CDR1 is MDHEN and CDR2 SYDVKM. In nucleotides, the CDR3 is TGTGCCAGCAGTTTCACAGGGGCTAATGAAAAACTGTTTTTT. This sequence encodes CASSFTGANEKLFF.

The V call is TRBV28, the J call TRBJ2-7; possible D gene TRBD2, 5 bases. The CDR3 has 15 residues. V was pared by 1 base and J by 4 bases, with 14 bases between. CDR1 is MDHEN, CDR2 SYDVKM, per germline. The CDR3 sequence is CASSLYPPSKYEQYF. The CDR3 coding sequence is TGTGCCAGCAGTTTATACCCCCCTAGCAAGTACGAGCAGTACTTC. The full variable domain, completed using reference TRBV28 and TRBJ2-7, is DVKVTQSSRYLVKRTGEKVFLECVQDMDHENMFWYRQDPGLGLRLIYFSYDVKMKEKGDIPEGYSVSREKKERFSLILESASTNQTSMYLCASSLYPPSKYEQYFGPGTRLTVT.

CDR3 coding DNA: TGTGCCAGCAGCGTAGGGTATAACAATGAGCAGTTCTTC. Translated, it gives CASSVGYNNEQFF. This chain joins TRBV9 and TRBJ2-1; D is undetermined. CDR3 length equals 13 residues. CDR1 is SGDLS and CDR2 is YYNGEE in the germline V gene. The V end was cut by 0 bases, the J end by 5 bases, with 6 bases between.

To note about this clone: Its ends do not fully match the called genes, so a read error is possible. The chain uses TRBV5-3 and TRBJ1-2; the D is unclear. TRBV5-3 is an ORF, and what it does is uncertain. The CDR3 is 13 residues long. The CDR3 is CASSLERVGDYTF. DNA of the CDR3: TGTGCCAGCAGCTTGGAACGGGTGGGAGACTACACCTTC.

The chain combines TRBV10-2 with TRBJ2-1; no firm D call. The V gene lost 10 bases and the J gene lost 9 bases, with 19 bases spanning the gap. Germline values: CDR1 WSHSY, CDR2 SAAADI. CDR3 size: 13 residues. As DNA, the CDR3 is TGCGCCACCGAAGTGAGCAGTGGGCCTGAGCAGTTCTTC. Translating it yields CATEVSSGPEQFF.

The chain has TRBV11-3 and TRBJ1-1; TRBD1 aligns across 12 bases. The CDR3 is made up of 15 amino acids. V shed 5 bases, J shed 9 bases, and the junction held 10 bases outside the gene matches. Per the germline V gene, CDR1 is SGHNT and CDR2 is YENEEA. This CDR3 reads CASSGPGQGAEQAFF. The CDR3 DNA sequence: TGTGCCAGCAGCGGCCCGGGACAGGGGGCAGAGCAAGCTTTCTTT. The whole variable domain, remainder taken from reference TRBV11-3 and TRBJ1-1, is EAGVVQSPRYKIIEKKQPVAFWCNPISGHNTLYWYLQNLGQGPELLIRYENEEAVDDSQLPKDRFSAERLKGVDSTLKIQPAELGDSAVYLCASSGPGQGAEQAFFGQGTRLTVV.

The CDR3 loop is CASSPGFQETQYF. The CDR3 DNA sequence: TGTGCCAGCTCACCCGGATTCCAAGAGACCCAGTACTTC. The chain links TRBV18 to TRBJ2-5; no firm D call. The CDR3 sequence is 13 residues long. Trimming left V 3 bases short and J 1 base short, with 6 bases between. Germline values: CDR1 KGHSH, CDR2 LQKENI.

The chain couples TRBV27 to TRBJ1-3, with D tentatively TRBD1 (5 bases). V lost 8 bases, J lost 0 bases, and 14 bases lay in between. The V gene's germline CDR1 is MNHEY and CDR2 SMNVEV (reference sequence). CDR3 length equals 15 residues. The CDR3 sequence: CASCPSGNSGNTIYF. In nucleotides, the CDR3 is TGTGCCAGCTGTCCCTCAGGGAACTCTGGAAACACCATATATTTT.

J is TRBJ2-6 and V is TRBV27; either TRBD1 or TRBD2 may fit D (5 bases each). Germline V gene data show CDR1 as MNHEY and CDR2 as SMNVEV (reference sequence). The V and J ends lost 3 bases and 5 bases respectively, with 8 bases between them. The CDR3 spans 14 residues. The DNA of the CDR3 is TGTGCCAGCAGTTTCGGGACGCGGGCCAACGTCCTGACTTTC. Its protein is CASSFGTRANVLTF.